The clone carrying this T cell receptor (beta chain) turned up a few times. Its antigen is still unknown. Both iRepertoire HTBI primers and Arm-PCR of CDR3 regions were used to build the TCR beta libraries. TCRdb re-analysed the multiplex PCR reads in MiXCR, keeping a single row per CDR3 protein. This table holds hundreds of thousands of distinct CDR3 sequences, roughly 20% found once. The data were obtained in a study of regulatory T cells in long-lasting Graves disease. Study overall: Over 5 years on antithyroid drugs plus positive TSH receptor antibodies marked Graves' disease as persistent. Study results and limitations: It was in persistent disease that TRBV28, TRBJ1-2 and TRBJ2-5 were favored.

CDR1 is MRHNA and CDR2 is SNTAGT in the germline V gene. The ends were cut back, 3 bases at V and 2 bases at J, with 13 bases in the middle. The CDR3 loop spans 16 amino acids. Time point of the sample: persistent/refractory GD, antithyroid drugs over 5 years with positive TRAb. From RNA extracted from PBMCs, the TCR library was made. The specimen was peripheral blood mononuclear cells (PBMCs), collected when the disease was refractory, from a patient treated with antithyroid drugs. The TCR originated in a female donor with Graves disease. The rearrangement joins TRBV6-4 to TRBJ2-2; D is ambiguous. CDR3 in DNA: TGTGCCAGCAGTGAGTACGGCGGAACTAACACCGGGGAGCTGTTTTTT. It yields the protein CASSEYGGTNTGELFF.